This entry is about one TCR beta chain. Here immunoSEQ multiplex PCR was the method, and the copy in TCRdb shows in-frame clones only, minus some. This sample has fewer than 1.6 million clones, with around 98.5% found just once. The data were obtained in a study of shared clonotypes between healthy human individuals. This CDR3 contains 13 residues. Trimming pared 7 bases from V and 8 bases from J, leaving 18 bases between. Per germline, CDR1 GTSNPN and CDR2 SVGIG (reference sequence). The sample taken for sequencing was naive CD4+ T cells sorted from blood. Subset defined: CD45RA+ positively selected. The rearrangement joins TRBV30 to TRBJ2-1, with no clear D. This clonotype originated in a man under 40 in good health. The CDR3 DNA reads TGTGCCTTGGGCAAGGGTCCCAGCTATGAGCAGTTCTTC. Its translation: CALGKGPSYEQFF.